Listed below are T cell receptor beta chains from one sample, sequenced in a study of CD8+CD57+ T cells in acquired aplastic anemia. One entry per CDR3 protein, called by TCRdb with MiXCR from the reads. The sample lists about 160,000 distinct CDR3 sequences, roughly 48% occurring once. The sample was sorted CD4+, CD8+, or CD8+CD57+ T cells (not recorded which) from PBMCs. Receptors originate from a human donor in good health. Each CDR3 is given with its conserved first and last residue. Each record gives: D gene, clone size, J gene, V gene, CDR3 DNA, CDR3 protein. D genes are given only for firm matches. The size entry is marked missing in some rows and otherwise reads once, few, many or a size class.

>NA|many|TRBJ2-1|TRBV9
TGTGCCAGCAGCGTAGCTGCGGGAAGCTACAATGAGCAGTTCTTC
CASSVAAGSYNEQFF
>TRBD1|NA|TRBJ1-6|TRBV2
TGTGCCAGCCTTCCGGGACAGGGTTTTTCACCCCTCCACTTT
CASLPGQGFSPLHF
>TRBD2|NA|TRBJ2-3|TRBV11-1
TGTGCCAGCAGTTCCCGGGTAACTAGCGGGGGTACAGATACGCAGTATTTT
CASSSRVTSGGTDTQYF
>NA|NA|TRBJ1-1|TRBV2
TGTGCCACCTCACGGCAGGCGAGAAGAGCTTTCTTT
CATSRQARRAFF
>NA|NA|TRBJ1-2|TRBV7-9
TGTGCCACCGACAGTGATGGCTACACCTTC
CATDSDGYTF
>NA|NA|TRBJ1-4|TRBV20-1
TGCAGTGCTAGAGCTAGCGGGGGTGAAAAACTGTTTTTT
CSARASGGEKLFF
>NA|NA|TRBJ2-6|TRBV7-2
TGTGCCAGCAGCCAACTCGGCTCTGGGGCCAACGTCCTGACTTTC
CASSQLGSGANVLTF
>NA|many|TRBJ2-5|TRBV30
TGTGCCTGGAGTGCGGGTGGGGAGACCCAGTACTTC
CAWSAGGETQYF
>TRBD2|many|TRBJ2-1|TRBV19
TGTGCCAGTAGGAAGCGGGAGCGTAATGAGCAGTTCTTC
CASRKRERNEQFF
>NA|once|TRBJ2-2|TRBV24-1
TGTGCCACCAGTACGGGTCCCGGGGAGCTGTTTTTT
CATSTGPGELFF
>NA|many|TRBJ1-5|TRBV10-2
TGCGCCAGCAGTGAGTGGACAGCGAGCAATCAGCCCCAGCATTTT
CASSEWTASNQPQHF
>TRBD1|many|TRBJ1-1|TRBV2
TGTGCCAGCAGTGAGACAGGGATGGGGATAAACACTGAAGCTTTCTTT
CASSETGMGINTEAFF
>NA|NA|TRBJ1-3|TRBV10-3
TGTGCCAGCAGTTCCTCGGACCGACGAGCACTATCTGGAAACACCATATATTTT
CASSSSDRRALSGNTIYF
>NA|NA|TRBJ2-1|TRBV11-1
TGTGCCAGCAGCCCCCAGGCGGGCTCCTACAATGGGCAGTTCTTC
CASSPQAGSYNGQFF
>TRBD2|NA|TRBJ2-1|TRBV20-1
TGCAGTGCTAGAAAGGTAGCGGGAGTATATGAGCAGTTCTTC
CSARKVAGVYEQFF
>NA|NA|TRBJ2-5|TRBV7-8
TGTGCCAGCAGCGCAACAGGGCGGGAGACCCAGTACTTC
CASSATGRETQYF
>NA|many|TRBJ2-1|TRBV20-1
TGCAGTGCTGTTCAAAGGGGATGGGGTGGTGGATGGGATGAGCAGTTCTTC
CSAVQRGWGGGWDEQFF
>TRBD1|NA|TRBJ1-1|TRBV6-1
TGTGCCAGCAGCCCGACAGGGATAGGAAACGCTGAAGCTTTCTTT
CASSPTGIGNAEAFF